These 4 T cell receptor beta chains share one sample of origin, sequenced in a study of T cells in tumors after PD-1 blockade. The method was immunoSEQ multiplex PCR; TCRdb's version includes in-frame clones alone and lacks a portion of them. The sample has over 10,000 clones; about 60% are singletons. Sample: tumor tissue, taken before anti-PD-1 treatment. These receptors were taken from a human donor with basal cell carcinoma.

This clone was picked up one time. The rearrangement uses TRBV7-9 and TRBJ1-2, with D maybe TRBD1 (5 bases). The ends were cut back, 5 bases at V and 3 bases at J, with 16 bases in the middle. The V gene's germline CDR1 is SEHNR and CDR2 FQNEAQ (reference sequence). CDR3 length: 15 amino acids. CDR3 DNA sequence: TGTGCCAGCAGCCCTCGGGGGGGGGAGTACTATGGCTACACCTTC. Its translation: CASSPRGGEYYGYTF.

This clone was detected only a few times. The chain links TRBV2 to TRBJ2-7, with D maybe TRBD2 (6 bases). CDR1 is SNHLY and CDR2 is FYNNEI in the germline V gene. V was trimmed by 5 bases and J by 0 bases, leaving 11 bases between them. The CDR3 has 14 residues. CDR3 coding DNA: TGTGCCAGCAGTTGGGCTAGCGCCTCCTACGAGCAGTACTTC. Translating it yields CASSWASASYEQYF.

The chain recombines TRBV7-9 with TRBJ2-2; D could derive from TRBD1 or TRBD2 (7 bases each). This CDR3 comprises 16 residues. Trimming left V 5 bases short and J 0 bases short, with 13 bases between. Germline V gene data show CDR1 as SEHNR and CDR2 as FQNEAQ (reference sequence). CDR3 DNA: TGTGCCAGCAGCGCCCAGGGGGGGCCGAACACCGGGGAGCTGTTTTTT. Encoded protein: CASSAQGGPNTGELFF.

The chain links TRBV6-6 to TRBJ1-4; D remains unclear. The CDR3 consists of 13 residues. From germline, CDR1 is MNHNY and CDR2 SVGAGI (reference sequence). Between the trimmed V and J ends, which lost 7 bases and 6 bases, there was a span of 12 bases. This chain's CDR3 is CASNGPVDEKLFF. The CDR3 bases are TGTGCCAGCAATGGACCGGTGGATGAAAAACTGTTTTTT.